Listed below are T cell receptor beta chains from one sample, sequenced in a study of blood T cells in healthy people across ages. TCRdb reprocessed the 5' RACE reads via MiXCR and lists one record per CDR3 protein. The table includes 920,000 or so distinct CDR3 sequences, 35% to 55% detected once. The sequenced sample was blood. These TCRs come from a woman aged 60 to 75 in good health. CDR3s include the opening cysteine and the closing phenylalanine or tryptophan. The order of the fields is J gene, V gene, clone size, D gene, CDR3 length, CDR3 DNA, CDR3 protein. The D gene is left open where the match is weak. Size is omitted from some rows. Given values are once, few, many or a class for expanded clones.

TRBJ2-7,TRBV27,NA,NA,14,TGTGCCAGCAGTCTATCCGCACCACCGTACGAGCAGTACTTC,CASSLSAPPYEQYF
TRBJ2-1,TRBV20-1,NA,NA,13,TGCAGCGCTGACAAACTAGGCCTCAATGAGCAGTTCTTC,CSADKLGLNEQFF
TRBJ2-1,TRBV24-1,NA,NA,14,TGTGCCACCAGCGGGGGTGCAGGGTTTAGAGAGCAGTTCTTC,CATSGGAGFREQFF
TRBJ1-5,TRBV12-3/TRBV12-4,few,NA,14,TGTGCCAGCAGTTTGGGGCCTAGCAATCAGCCCCAGCATTTT,CASSLGPSNQPQHF
TRBJ2-3,TRBV20-1,NA,TRBD2,18,TGCAGTGCTAGAGATGCTGGCGGGAGTTCAATTGGGACAGATACGCAGTATTTT,CSARDAGGSSIGTDTQYF
TRBJ2-1,TRBV11-2,NA,TRBD2,14,TGTGCCAGCAGCTTAGGGACTAGCGGGAGGGCTGTGTTCTTC,CASSLGTSGRAVFF
TRBJ2-1,TRBV5-1,NA,TRBD2,18,TGCGCCAGCAGCTTGGCCGGGCCTAGCGGGAGCTTGTACAATGAGCAGTTCTTC,CASSLAGPSGSLYNEQFF
TRBJ2-6,TRBV9,few,NA,16,TGTGCCAGCAGCGTACGACCGGATTCTGGGGCCAACGTCCTGACTTTC,CASSVRPDSGANVLTF
TRBJ1-1,TRBV20-1,few,NA,14,TGCAGTGCTAGAGGACCGATTTTTTACACTGAAGCTTTCTTT,CSARGPIFYTEAFF
TRBJ2-3,TRBV9,NA,NA,15,TGTGCCAGCAGGTCAACTACAAAAGAACCAGATACGCAGTATTTT,CASRSTTKEPDTQYF
TRBJ2-1,TRBV7-3,NA,TRBD2,15,TGTGCCAGCGGGCGGGGCGGGAGATGGCCAAATGAGCAGTTCTTC,CASGRGGRWPNEQFF
TRBJ1-2,TRBV10-3,few,NA,13,TGTGCCATCAGCCCCAACGGGGTCGATGGCTACACCTTC,CAISPNGVDGYTF
TRBJ2-3,TRBV27,few,TRBD2,17,TGTGCCAGCAGACTTACCCGACTAGCGGCTAGCACAGATACGCAGTATTTT,CASRLTRLAASTDTQYF
TRBJ2-7,TRBV7-8,once,NA,16,TGTGCCAGCAGCCCCGGCAGAGGGTTGGGGTTTATGGAGCAGTACTTC,CASSPGRGLGFMEQYF
TRBJ2-1,TRBV29-1,few,TRBD1,16,TGCAGCGTTAAAGTATATGGGGACAGGGGGCCGAATGAGCAGTTCTTC,CSVKVYGDRGPNEQFF